The 21 T cell receptor beta chains given below trace back to one sample, sequenced in a study of breast tumors, draining lymph nodes, adjacent tissues. Each CDR3 protein gets one entry after TCRdb re-called the multiplex PCR reads with MiXCR. Here the sample spans tens of thousands of distinct CDR3 sequences, approximately 63% being singletons. Sequences were obtained from breast tumor tissue. These receptors were collected from a female donor with breast cancer. Some clones in this sample may be carry-over from other donors' samples.

This clonotype was detected ten times or more. This may stem from a read error, because a much larger clone lies one nucleotide away. This sequence joins TRBV13 and TRBJ1-2; TRBD1 agrees at 7 bases. The trim removed 2 bases at V and 0 bases at J, leaving 9 bases unmatched. CDR3 length: 17 residues. Germline CDR1 and CDR2: PRHDT and FYEKMQ (reference sequence). The CDR3 DNA reads as TGTGCCAGCAGCTTACGCGGGACAGCCTACCCTAACTATGGCTACACCTTC. It translates to CASSLRGTAYPNYGYTF.

This clonotype was seen many times. This may come from a read error, since a much larger clone is one base off. This sequence joins TRBV5-6 and TRBJ2-2, with a possible D match to TRBD1 (5 bases). The V and J ends lost 5 bases and 5 bases respectively, with 13 bases between them. This CDR3 region has 14 residues. CDR1 and CDR2 (germline): SGHDT, YYEEEE. The CDR3 region has the DNA TGTGCCAGCAGAAAGGGGCGTCCGACCGGGGAGCTGTTTTTT. This codes for CASRKGRPTGELFF.

DNA of the CDR3: TGTGCCAGCAGTCAACTAGCGGGAATCCTTGAGGGAGGGACCCAGTACTTC. Translated, it gives CASSQLAGILEGGTQYF. The chain couples TRBV2 to TRBJ2-5; 10 bases are a match to TRBD2. The CDR3 contains 17 residues. Germline loops: CDR1 SNHLY, CDR2 FYNNEI. V lost 5 bases, J lost 7 bases, and 16 bases stayed unmatched.

Regarding this clonotype: Likely a read error: the CDR3 ends without its conserved phenylalanine or tryptophan. The chain is built from TRBV19 and TRBJ1-6; 8 bases line up with TRBD1. The germline V gene encodes CDR1 LNHDA and CDR2 SQIVND (reference sequence). CDR3 length: 14 amino acids. The CDR3 coding sequence is TGTGCCGGTAGCGTAGGACAGGGCAATTCACCCCTCCACCTT. Translation gives CAGSVGQGNSPLHL.

The V gene is TRBV5-1, the J gene TRBJ2-2; TRBD1 might be the D (6 bases). V lost 4 bases, J lost 3 bases, and 13 bases lay in between. The CDR3 extends over 15 amino acids. Germline CDR1 is SGHRS and CDR2 is YFSETQ. CDR3 loop: CASSMGHRDTGELFF. The CDR3 DNA reads as TGCGCCAGCAGCATGGGACACCGTGACACCGGGGAGCTGTTTTTT.

This clonotype was seen many times. This clone may be a read error of a much larger clone one base away. V gene TRBV9 combines with J gene TRBJ2-7; 7 bases map to TRBD1. Germline CDR1 and CDR2: SGDLS and YYNGEE. This CDR3 has 14 amino acids. In DNA, the CDR3 is TGTGCCAGCAGCGTGGGGGACAGAACCTACGAGCAGTCCTTC. Translated: CASSVGDRTYEQSF.

V usage is TRBV7-3 and J usage is TRBJ2-3; weak D call: TRBD2 (6 bases). V lost 5 bases, J lost 6 bases, and 24 bases lay in between. Germline V lookup: CDR1 SGHTA, CDR2 FQGTGA. The CDR3 contains 17 residues. The CDR3 DNA sequence: TGTGCCAGCAGCCCCCCGGAGGGCCCAGTCCAATTCGATACGCAGTATTTT. Translating it yields CASSPPEGPVQFDTQYF.

This clonotype has just a few counts. The chain is built from TRBV13 and TRBJ2-7; 7 bases are a match to TRBD1. The germline V gene encodes CDR1 PRHDT and CDR2 FYEKMQ (reference sequence). With 2 bases clipped from V and 4 bases from J, the junction kept 5 bases outside the gene matches. CDR3 size: 14 residues. CDR3 coding DNA: TGTGCCAGCAGCTTACGGGACAGAACTTACGAGCAGTACTTC. It specifies CASSLRDRTYEQYF. Full variable domain (missing parts from reference TRBV13 and TRBJ2-7): AAGVIQSPRHLIKEKRETATLKCYPIPRHDTVYWYQQGPGQDPQFLISFYEKMQSDKGSIPDRFSAQQFSDYHSELNMSSLELGDSALYFCASSLRDRTYEQYFGPGTRLTVT.

In this sample, this clonotype turned up a few times. The rearrangement links TRBV5-6 to TRBJ2-5; D not resolved. CDR3 size: 16 residues. Germline V CDR1 and CDR2: SGHDT, YYEEEE. Trimming cost V 2 bases and J 2 bases, with 16 bases left between them. The CDR3 region has the DNA TGTGCCAGCAGCTTCACCAGGCTTGGGCCGCAAGAGACCCAGTACTTC. Translation: CASSFTRLGPQETQYF.

The rearrangement uses TRBV2 and TRBJ2-5; 10 bases are shared with TRBD2. Looked up from germline, CDR1 is SNHLY and CDR2 is FYNNEI. V trimming: 4 bases; J trimming: 2 bases; junction bases outside the gene matches: 10. The CDR3 totals 17 residues. CDR3 nucleotide sequence: TGTGCCAGCAGTGGTCTTTTCCTAGCGGGGGCGCAAGAGACCCAGTACTTC. This codes for CASSGLFLAGAQETQYF.

The chain combines TRBV9 with TRBJ2-7; D ambiguous. V lost 4 bases and J 0 bases, leaving 14 bases between the germline ends. Germline CDR1 SGDLS, CDR2 YYNGEE. This CDR3 is built from 15 residues. This CDR3 reads CASSPSDESSYEQYF. The DNA for the CDR3 is TGTGCCAGCAGCCCCTCAGATGAGAGCTCCTACGAGCAGTACTTC. Full variable domain (rest looked up from reference TRBV9 and TRBJ2-7): DSGVTQTPKHLITATGQRVTLRCSPRSGDLSVYWYQQSLDQGLQFLIQYYNGEERAKGNILERFSAQQFPDLHSELNLSSLELGDSALYFCASSPSDESSYEQYFGPGTRLTVT.

CDR3 residues: CASSLGGVYNEQFF. In DNA, the CDR3 is TGTGCCAGCAGCTTAGGCGGGGTCTACAATGAGCAGTTCTTC. The chain recombines TRBV7-3 with TRBJ2-1; possibly TRBD2 for D (6 bases). V dropped 2 bases and J dropped 3 bases, with 8 bases sitting between them. CDR3 length: 14 amino acids. CDR1 is SGHTA and CDR2 is FQGTGA in the germline V gene. The complete variable domain, with remaining parts taken from reference TRBV7-3 and TRBJ2-1, reads GAGVSQTPSNKVTEKGKYVELRCDPISGHTALYWYRQSLGQGPEFLIYFQGTGAADDSGLPNDRFFAVRPEGSVSTLKIQRTERGDSAVYLCASSLGGVYNEQFFGPGTRLTVL.

With regard to this clonotype: The CDR3 ends on some other residue instead of the conserved phenylalanine or tryptophan, so this is likely a read error. Because the CDR3's place on the DNA is in doubt, the DNA is left out and the CDR3 is given as listed by TCRdb. This rearrangement joins TRBV11-3 to TRBJ2-2. Germline V gene data show CDR1 as SGHNT and CDR2 as YENEEA. Ends included, the CDR3 has 14 residues. This chain's CDR3 is CASSFDGSTGELFS.

V gene TRBV20-1 combines with J gene TRBJ1-2, with D uncertain. Germline values: CDR1 DFQATT, CDR2 SNEGSKA (reference sequence). The CDR3 totals 13 residues. The V end was cut by 6 bases, the J end by 0 bases, with 11 bases between. CDR3 coding DNA: TGCAGTGCGCTAAACACAGCTAACTATGGCTACACCTTC. Protein sequence: CSALNTANYGYTF.

V and J are TRBV12-3 or TRBV12-4 and TRBJ2-1, with 7 bases lining up with TRBD2. This CDR3 is 15 amino acids long. The trim removed 3 bases at V and 3 bases at J, leaving 5 bases unmatched. CDR3 coding DNA: TGTGCCAGCAGTTTCCCGCGGGGGATCTACAATGAGCAGTTCTTC. It yields the protein CASSFPRGIYNEQFF.

V and J are TRBV29-1 and TRBJ2-3, with 11 bases that match TRBD2. The length of the CDR3 is 14 residues. V was pared by 4 bases and J by 3 bases, with 3 bases of the junction left unmatched. Germline CDR1 SQVTM, CDR2 ANQGSEA. The CDR3: CSVASGGLTDTQYF. CDR3 bases: TGCAGCGTTGCTAGCGGGGGGCTAACAGATACGCAGTATTTT.

This rearrangement joins TRBV9 to TRBJ2-7; 8 positions match TRBD1. Germline CDR1 SGDLS, CDR2 YYNGEE. CDR3 size: 15 residues. V gave up 2 bases and J gave up 6 bases; unmatched junction bases: 10. The CDR3 DNA is TGTGCCAGCAGCGTCGATCCAGGGGGCTTTAGCGAGCAGTACTTC. It translates to CASSVDPGGFSEQYF.

The V gene is TRBV9, the J gene TRBJ1-6, with D possibly being TRBD1 (6 bases). The CDR3 runs 15 residues. Trimming removed 4 bases at V and 9 bases at J, with 17 bases between. Germline V gene sequence: CDR1 SGDLS, CDR2 YYNGEE. Written as DNA, the CDR3 is TGTGCCAGCAGCACCCTAGACAGAGGGGGTTCACCCCTCCACTTT. It encodes CASSTLDRGGSPLHF.

This clonotype showed up many times. This chain connects TRBV3-1 to TRBJ2-1; 10 bases are a match to TRBD2. Per the germline V gene, CDR1 is LGHDT and CDR2 is YNNKEL (reference sequence). After removal of 1 base from V and 0 bases from J, the junction contained 12 bases not matched to a gene. The length of the CDR3 is 20 residues. CDR3 nucleotides: TGTGCCAGCAGCCAAGTAGGTAGCGGGGGGTCCGTGTTCTCCTACAATGAGCAGTTCTTC. It codes for CASSQVGSGGSVFSYNEQFF.

The V and J genes are TRBV5-6 and TRBJ1-2; possible D gene TRBD1, 5 bases. The germline V gene has CDR1 SGHDT and CDR2 YYEEEE. V dropped 4 bases and J dropped 6 bases, with 22 bases sitting between them. The CDR3 sequence is 16 residues long. In nucleotides, the CDR3 is TGTGCCAGCAGCCAGCTACCCCCCGACAGAGGCGATGGCTACACCTTC. Encoded protein: CASSQLPPDRGDGYTF.

This clonotype was detected many times. The chain employs TRBV7-9 and TRBJ2-7; tentatively, D is TRBD1 or TRBD2 (5 bases each). The CDR3 has 13 residues. V lost 1 base and J 7 bases, leaving 11 bases between the germline ends. In germline, CDR1 is SEHNR, CDR2 FQNEAQ (reference sequence). This CDR3 reads CASSLGLGGEQYF. The DNA for the CDR3 is TGTGCCAGCAGCTTAGGGCTTGGGGGTGAGCAGTACTTC.